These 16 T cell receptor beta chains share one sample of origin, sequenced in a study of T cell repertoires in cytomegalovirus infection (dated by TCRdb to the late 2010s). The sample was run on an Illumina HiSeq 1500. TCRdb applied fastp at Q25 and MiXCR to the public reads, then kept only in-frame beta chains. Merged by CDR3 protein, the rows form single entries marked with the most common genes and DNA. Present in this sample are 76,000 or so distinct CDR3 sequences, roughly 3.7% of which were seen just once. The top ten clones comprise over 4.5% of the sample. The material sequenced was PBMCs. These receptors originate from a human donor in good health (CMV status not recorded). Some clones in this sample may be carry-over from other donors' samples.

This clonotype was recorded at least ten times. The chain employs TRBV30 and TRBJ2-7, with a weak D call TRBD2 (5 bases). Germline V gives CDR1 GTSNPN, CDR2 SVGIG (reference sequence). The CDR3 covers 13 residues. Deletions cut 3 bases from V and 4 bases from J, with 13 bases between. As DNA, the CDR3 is TGTGCCTGGAGATTACGGGGTTCTTACGAGCAGTACTTC. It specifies CAWRLRGSYEQYF.

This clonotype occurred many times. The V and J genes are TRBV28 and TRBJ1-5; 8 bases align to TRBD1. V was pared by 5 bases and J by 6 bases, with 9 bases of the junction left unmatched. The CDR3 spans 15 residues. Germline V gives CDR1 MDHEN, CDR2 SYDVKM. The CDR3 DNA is TGTGCCAGCAGTAAACTGACAGGGGATATTCAGCCCCAGCATTTT. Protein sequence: CASSKLTGDIQPQHF.

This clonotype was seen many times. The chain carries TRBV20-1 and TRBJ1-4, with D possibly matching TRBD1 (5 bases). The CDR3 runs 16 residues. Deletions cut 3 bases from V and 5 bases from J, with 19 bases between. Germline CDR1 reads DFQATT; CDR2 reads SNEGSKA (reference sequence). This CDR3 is CSASAHRQNENEKLFF. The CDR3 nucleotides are TGCAGTGCTAGTGCTCACAGGCAGAATGAAAATGAAAAACTGTTTTTT.

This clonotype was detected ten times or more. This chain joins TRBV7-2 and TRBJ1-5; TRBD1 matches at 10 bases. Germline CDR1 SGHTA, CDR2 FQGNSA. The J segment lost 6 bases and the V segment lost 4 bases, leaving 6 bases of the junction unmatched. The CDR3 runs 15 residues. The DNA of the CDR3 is TGTGCCAGCAGCTCTCTTGGACAGGGGGGTCAGCCCCAGCATTTT. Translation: CASSSLGQGGQPQHF.

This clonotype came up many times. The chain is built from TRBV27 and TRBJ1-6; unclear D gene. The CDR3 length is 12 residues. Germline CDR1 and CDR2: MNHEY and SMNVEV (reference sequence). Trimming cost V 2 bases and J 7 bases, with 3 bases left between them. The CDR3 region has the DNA TGTGCCAGCAGTTTACTCAATTCACCCCTCCACTTT. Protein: CASSLLNSPLHF.

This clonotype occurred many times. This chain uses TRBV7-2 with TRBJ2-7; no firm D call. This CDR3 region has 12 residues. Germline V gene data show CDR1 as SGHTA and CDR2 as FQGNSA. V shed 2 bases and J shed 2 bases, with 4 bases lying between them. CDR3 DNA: TGTGCCAGCAGCTTACCCACCTACGAGCAGTACTTC. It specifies CASSLPTYEQYF.

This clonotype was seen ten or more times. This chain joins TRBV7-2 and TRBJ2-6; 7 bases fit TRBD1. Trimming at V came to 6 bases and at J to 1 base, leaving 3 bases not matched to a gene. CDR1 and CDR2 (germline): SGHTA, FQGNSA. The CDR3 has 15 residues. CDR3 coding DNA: TGTGCCAGCAGTCAGACAGGGTCTGGGGCCAACGTCCTGACTTTC. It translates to CASSQTGSGANVLTF.

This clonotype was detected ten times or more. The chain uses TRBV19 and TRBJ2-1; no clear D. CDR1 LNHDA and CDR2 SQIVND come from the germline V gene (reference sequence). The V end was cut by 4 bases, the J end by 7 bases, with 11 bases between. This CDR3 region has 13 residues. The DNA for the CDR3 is TGTGCCAGTAGTAATAGTTTTTCGAATGAGCAGTTCTTC. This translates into CASSNSFSNEQFF. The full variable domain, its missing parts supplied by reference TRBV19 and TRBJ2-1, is DGGITQSPKYLFRKEGQNVTLSCEQNLNHDAMYWYRQDPGQGLRLIYYSQIVNDFQKGDIAEGYSVSREKKESFPLTVTSAQKNPTAFYLCASSNSFSNEQFFGPGTRLTVL.

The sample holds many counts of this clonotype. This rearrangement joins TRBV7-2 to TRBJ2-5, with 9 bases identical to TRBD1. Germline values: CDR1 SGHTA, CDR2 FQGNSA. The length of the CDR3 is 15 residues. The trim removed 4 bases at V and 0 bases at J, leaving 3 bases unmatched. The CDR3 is CASSSGTGYQETQYF. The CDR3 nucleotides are TGTGCCAGCAGCTCCGGGACAGGGTACCAAGAGACCCAGTACTTC.

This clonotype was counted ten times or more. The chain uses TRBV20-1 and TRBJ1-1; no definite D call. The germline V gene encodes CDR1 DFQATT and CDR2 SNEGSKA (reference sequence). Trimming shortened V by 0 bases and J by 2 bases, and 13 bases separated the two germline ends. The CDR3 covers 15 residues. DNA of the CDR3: TGCAGTGCTAGAGATCTTGGGCGGGCCAACACTGAAGCTTTCTTT. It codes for CSARDLGRANTEAFF.

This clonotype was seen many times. Here the CDR3 reads CASSPWGGTGAGNQPQHF. The DNA for the CDR3 is TGTGCCAGTAGTCCCTGGGGAGGGACAGGGGCGGGAAATCAGCCCCAGCATTTT. The V call is TRBV19, the J call TRBJ1-5, with 10 bases identical to TRBD1. In germline, CDR1 is LNHDA, CDR2 SQIVND (reference sequence). V lost 5 bases and J lost 4; bases outside the gene matches: 14. CDR3 length: 18 amino acids.

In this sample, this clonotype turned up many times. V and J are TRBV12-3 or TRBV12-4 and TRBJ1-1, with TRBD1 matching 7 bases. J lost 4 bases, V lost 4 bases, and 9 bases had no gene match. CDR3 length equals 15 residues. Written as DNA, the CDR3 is TGTGCCAGCAGTTCCTCCAGGGGGACGGGCACTGAAGCTTTCTTT. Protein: CASSSSRGTGTEAFF.

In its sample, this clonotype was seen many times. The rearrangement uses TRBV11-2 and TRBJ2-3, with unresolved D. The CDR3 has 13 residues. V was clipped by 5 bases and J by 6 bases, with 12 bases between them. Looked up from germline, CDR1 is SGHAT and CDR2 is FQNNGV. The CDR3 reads CASSPAAPDTQYF. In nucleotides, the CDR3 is TGTGCCAGCAGCCCAGCAGCCCCCGATACGCAGTATTTT.

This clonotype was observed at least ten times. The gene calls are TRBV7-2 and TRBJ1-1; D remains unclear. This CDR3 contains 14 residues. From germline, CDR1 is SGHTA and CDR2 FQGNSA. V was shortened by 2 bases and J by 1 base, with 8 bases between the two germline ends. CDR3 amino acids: CASSLMRRNTEAFF. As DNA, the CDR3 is TGTGCCAGCAGCTTAATGAGGCGGAACACTGAAGCTTTCTTT.

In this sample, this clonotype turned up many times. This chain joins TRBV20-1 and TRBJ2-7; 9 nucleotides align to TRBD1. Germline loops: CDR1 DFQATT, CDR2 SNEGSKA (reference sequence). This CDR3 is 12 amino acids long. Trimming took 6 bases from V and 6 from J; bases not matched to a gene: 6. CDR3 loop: CSARDRESEQYF. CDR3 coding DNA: TGCAGTGCCCGGGACAGGGAAAGCGAGCAGTACTTC.

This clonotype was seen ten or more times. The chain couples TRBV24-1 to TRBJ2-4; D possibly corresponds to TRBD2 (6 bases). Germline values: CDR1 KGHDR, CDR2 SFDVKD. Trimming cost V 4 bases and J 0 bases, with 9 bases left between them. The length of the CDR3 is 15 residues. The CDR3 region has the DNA TGTGCCACCAGTGAAGGGACTCTAGCCAAAAACATTCAGTACTTC. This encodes CATSEGTLAKNIQYF.